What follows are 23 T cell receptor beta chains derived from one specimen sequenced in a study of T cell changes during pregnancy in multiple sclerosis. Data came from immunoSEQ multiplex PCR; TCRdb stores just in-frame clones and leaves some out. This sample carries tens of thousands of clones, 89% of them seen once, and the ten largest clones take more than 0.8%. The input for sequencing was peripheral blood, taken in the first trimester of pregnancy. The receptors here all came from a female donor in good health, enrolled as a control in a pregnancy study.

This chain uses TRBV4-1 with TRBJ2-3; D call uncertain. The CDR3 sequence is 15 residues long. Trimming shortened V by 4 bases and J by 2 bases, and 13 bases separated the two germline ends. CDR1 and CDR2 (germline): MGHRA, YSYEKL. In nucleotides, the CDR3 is TGCGCCAGCAGCCGTTACGCCCCTAACACAGATACGCAGTATTTT. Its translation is CASSRYAPNTDTQYF.

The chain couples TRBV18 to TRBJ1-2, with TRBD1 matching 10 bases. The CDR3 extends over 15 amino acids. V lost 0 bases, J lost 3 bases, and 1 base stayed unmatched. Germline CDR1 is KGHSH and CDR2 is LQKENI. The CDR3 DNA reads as TGTGCCAGCTCACCACCCGGGACAGGGGACTATGGCTACACCTTC. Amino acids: CASSPPGTGDYGYTF. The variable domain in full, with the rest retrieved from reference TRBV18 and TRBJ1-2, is NAGVMQNPRHLVRRRGQEARLRCSPMKGHSHVYWYRQLPEEGLKFMVYLQKENIIDESGMPKERFSAEFPKEGPSILRIQQVVRGDSAAYFCASSPPGTGDYGYTFGSGTRLTVV.

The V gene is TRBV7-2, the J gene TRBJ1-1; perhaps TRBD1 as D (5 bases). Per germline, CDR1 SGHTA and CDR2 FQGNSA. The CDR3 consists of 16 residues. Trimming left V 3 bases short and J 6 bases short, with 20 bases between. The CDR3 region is CASSFFSGRAKAEAFF. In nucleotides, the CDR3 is TGTGCCAGCAGCTTTTTTAGCGGCAGGGCAAAGGCTGAAGCTTTCTTT.

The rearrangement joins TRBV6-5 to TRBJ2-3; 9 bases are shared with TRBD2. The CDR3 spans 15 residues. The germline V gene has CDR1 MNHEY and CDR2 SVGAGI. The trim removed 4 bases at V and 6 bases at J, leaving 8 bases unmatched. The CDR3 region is CASSWGLAGMDTQYF. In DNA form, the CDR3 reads TGTGCCAGCAGTTGGGGACTAGCCGGGATGGATACGCAGTATTTT.

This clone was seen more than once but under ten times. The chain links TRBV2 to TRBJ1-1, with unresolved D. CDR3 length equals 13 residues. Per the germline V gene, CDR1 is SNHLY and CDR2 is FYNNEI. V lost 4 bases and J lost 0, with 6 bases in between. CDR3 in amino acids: CASSVQMNTEAFF. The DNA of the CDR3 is TGTGCCAGCAGTGTTCAGATGAACACTGAAGCTTTCTTT.

The CDR3 sequence is CASSPQGGGNTEAFF. The CDR3 DNA reads TGTGCCAGCAGCCCCCAGGGGGGTGGGAACACTGAAGCTTTCTTT. This chain connects TRBV7-2 to TRBJ1-1, with 7 nucleotides matching TRBD1. Losses at the gene ends were 5 bases for V and 1 base for J; bases not matched to a gene: 7. The CDR3 has 15 amino acids. Germline V gene lookup returns CDR1 SGHTA and CDR2 FQGNSA.

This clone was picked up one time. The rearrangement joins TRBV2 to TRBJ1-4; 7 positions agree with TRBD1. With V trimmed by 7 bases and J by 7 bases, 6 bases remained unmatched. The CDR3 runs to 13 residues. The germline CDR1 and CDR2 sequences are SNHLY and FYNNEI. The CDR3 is CASMQGVVEKLFF. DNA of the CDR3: TGTGCCAGCATGCAGGGGGTGGTTGAAAAACTGTTTTTT.

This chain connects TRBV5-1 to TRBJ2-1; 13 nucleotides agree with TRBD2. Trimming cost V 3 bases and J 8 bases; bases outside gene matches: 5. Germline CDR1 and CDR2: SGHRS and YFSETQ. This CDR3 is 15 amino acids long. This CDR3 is CASSSRTSGSYEQFF. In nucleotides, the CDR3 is TGCGCCAGCAGCTCCAGGACTAGCGGGAGCTATGAGCAGTTCTTC.

CDR3 residues: CASSLIRTDRSGNTIYF. CDR3 in DNA: TGTGCCAGCAGCTTAATCCGAACAGACCGCTCTGGAAACACCATATATTTT. The chain couples TRBV7-9 to TRBJ1-3; D ambiguous. Germline V gives CDR1 SEHNR, CDR2 FQNEAQ (reference sequence). The V end lost 2 bases, the J end lost 0 bases, and 14 bases lay between the germline ends. The CDR3 covers 17 residues.

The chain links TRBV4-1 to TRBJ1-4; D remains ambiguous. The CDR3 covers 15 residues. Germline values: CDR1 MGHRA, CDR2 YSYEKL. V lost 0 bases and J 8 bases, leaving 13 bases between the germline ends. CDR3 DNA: TGCGCCAGCAGCCAAGACGGGATCTTCGGCGAAAAACTGTTTTTT. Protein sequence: CASSQDGIFGEKLFF.

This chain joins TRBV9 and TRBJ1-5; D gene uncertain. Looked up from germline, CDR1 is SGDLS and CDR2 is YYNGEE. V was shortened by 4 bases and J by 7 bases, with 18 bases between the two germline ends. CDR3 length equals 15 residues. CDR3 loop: CASSPTGQAGQPQHF. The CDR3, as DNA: TGTGCCAGCAGCCCCACTGGGCAGGCGGGGCAGCCCCAGCATTTT.

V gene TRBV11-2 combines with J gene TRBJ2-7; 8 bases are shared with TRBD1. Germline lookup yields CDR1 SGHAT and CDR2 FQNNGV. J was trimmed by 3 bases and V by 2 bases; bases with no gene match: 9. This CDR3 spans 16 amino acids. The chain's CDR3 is CASSLTPQGGIYEQYF. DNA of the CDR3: TGTGCCAGCAGCTTAACCCCACAGGGGGGTATCTACGAGCAGTACTTC.

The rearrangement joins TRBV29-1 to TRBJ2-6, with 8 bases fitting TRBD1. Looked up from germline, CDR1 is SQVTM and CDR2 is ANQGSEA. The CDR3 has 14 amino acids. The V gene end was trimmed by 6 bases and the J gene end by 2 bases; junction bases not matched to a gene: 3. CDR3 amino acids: CSVPQGAGANVLTF. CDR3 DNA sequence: TGCAGCGTGCCACAGGGGGCTGGGGCCAACGTCCTGACTTTC. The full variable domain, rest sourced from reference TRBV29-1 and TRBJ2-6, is SAVISQKPSRDICQRGTSLTIQCQVDSQVTMMFWYRQQPGQSLTLIATANQGSEATYESGFVIDKFPISRPNLTFSTLTVSNMSPEDSSIYLCSVPQGAGANVLTFGAGSRLTVL.

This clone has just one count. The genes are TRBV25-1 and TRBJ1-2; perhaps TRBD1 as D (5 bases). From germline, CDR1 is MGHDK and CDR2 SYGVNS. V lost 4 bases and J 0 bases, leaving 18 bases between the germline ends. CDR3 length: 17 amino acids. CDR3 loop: CASSVSGRGITNYGYTF. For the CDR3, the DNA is TGTGCCAGCAGTGTATCGGGACGGGGGATAACTAACTATGGCTACACCTTC.

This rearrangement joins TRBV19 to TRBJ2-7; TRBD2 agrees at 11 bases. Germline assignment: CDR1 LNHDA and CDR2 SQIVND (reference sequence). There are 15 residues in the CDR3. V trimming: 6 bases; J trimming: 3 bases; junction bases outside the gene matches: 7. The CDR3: CASRPTSGSRYEQYF. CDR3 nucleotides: TGTGCCAGTAGGCCTACTAGCGGGAGCCGCTACGAGCAGTACTTC.

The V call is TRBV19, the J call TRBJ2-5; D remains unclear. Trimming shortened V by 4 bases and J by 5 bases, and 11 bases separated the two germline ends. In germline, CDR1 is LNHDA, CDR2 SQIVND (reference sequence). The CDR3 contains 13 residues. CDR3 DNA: TGTGCCAGTAGTAGTGTTCTGCAGGAGACCCAGTACTTC. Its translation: CASSSVLQETQYF.

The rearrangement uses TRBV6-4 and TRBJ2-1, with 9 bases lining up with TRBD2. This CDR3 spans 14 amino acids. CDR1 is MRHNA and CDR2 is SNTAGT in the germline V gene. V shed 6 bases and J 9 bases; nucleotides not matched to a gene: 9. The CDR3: CASSLRSREGEQFF. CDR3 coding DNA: TGTGCCAGCAGCCTACGGTCGCGGGAGGGTGAGCAGTTCTTC.

DNA for the CDR3: TGTGCCAGCTCACCATTACGGCAGGGCCTGAAGATGAACACTGAAGCTTTCTTT. Amino acid sequence: CASSPLRQGLKMNTEAFF. V gene TRBV18 combines with J gene TRBJ1-1, with a weak D call TRBD1 (5 bases). This CDR3 region has 18 residues. The ends were cut back, 2 bases at V and 0 bases at J, with 19 bases in the middle. CDR1 is KGHSH and CDR2 is LQKENI in the germline V gene. The entire variable domain, with the rest obtained from reference TRBV18 and TRBJ1-1, is as follows: NAGVMQNPRHLVRRRGQEARLRCSPMKGHSHVYWYRQLPEEGLKFMVYLQKENIIDESGMPKERFSAEFPKEGPSILRIQQVVRGDSAAYFCASSPLRQGLKMNTEAFFGQGTRLTVV.

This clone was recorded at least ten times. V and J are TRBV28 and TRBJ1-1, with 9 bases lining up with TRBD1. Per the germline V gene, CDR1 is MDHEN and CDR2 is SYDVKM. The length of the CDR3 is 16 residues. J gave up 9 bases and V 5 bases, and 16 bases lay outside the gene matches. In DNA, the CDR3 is TGTGCCAGCAGTCCCGCCTTAACAGGGGGCTGGGGAAAAGCTTTCTTT. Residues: CASSPALTGGWGKAFF.

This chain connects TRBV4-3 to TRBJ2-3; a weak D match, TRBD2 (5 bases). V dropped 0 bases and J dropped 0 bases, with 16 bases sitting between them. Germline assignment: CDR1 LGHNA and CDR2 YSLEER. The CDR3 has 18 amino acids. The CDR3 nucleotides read TGCGCCAGCAGCCAAGATTCGGGTAGCGCTACTAGCACAGATACGCAGTATTTT. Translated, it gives CASSQDSGSATSTDTQYF.

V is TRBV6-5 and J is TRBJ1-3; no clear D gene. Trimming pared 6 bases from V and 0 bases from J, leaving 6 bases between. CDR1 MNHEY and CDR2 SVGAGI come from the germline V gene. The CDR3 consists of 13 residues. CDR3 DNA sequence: TGTGCCAGCAGCGCCAGCTCTGGAAACACCATATATTTT. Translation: CASSASSGNTIYF.

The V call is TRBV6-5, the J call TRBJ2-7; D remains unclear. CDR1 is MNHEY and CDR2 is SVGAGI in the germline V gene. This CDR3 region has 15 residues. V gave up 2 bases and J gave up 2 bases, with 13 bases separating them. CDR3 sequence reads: CASSYGGSFTYEQYF. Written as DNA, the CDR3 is TGTGCCAGCAGTTACGGCGGCAGTTTTACCTACGAGCAGTACTTC.

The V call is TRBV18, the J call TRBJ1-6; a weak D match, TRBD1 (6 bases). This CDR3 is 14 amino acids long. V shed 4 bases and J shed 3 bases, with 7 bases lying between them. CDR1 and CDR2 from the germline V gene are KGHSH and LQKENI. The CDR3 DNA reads TGTGCCAGCTCACAGGACAGCTATAATTCACCCCTCCACTTT. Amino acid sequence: CASSQDSYNSPLHF.